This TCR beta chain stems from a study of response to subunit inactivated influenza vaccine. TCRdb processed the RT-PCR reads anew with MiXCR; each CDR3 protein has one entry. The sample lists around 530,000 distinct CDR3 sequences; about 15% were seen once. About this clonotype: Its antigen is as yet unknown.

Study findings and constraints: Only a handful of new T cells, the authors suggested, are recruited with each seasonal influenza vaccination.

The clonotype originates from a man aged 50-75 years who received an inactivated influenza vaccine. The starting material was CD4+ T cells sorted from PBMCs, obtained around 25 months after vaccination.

CDR3 sequence (DNA): TGTGCCAGCAGACTGAGCGAGGGGGGTGAGCAGTTCTTC. As protein: CASRLSEGGEQFF. V gene TRBV28 combines with J gene TRBJ2-1, with D perhaps being TRBD1 or TRBD2 (6 bases each). CDR1 MDHEN and CDR2 SYDVKM come from the germline V gene. V lost 6 bases and J 9 bases, leaving 15 bases between the germline ends. The CDR3 is made up of 13 amino acids. Based on the CDR3 plus reference TRBV28 and TRBJ2-1, the full variable domain is DVKVTQSSRYLVKRTGEKVFLECVQDMDHENMFWYRQDPGLGLRLIYFSYDVKMKEKGDIPEGYSVSREKKERFSLILESASTNQTSMYLCASRLSEGGEQFFGPGTRLTVL.